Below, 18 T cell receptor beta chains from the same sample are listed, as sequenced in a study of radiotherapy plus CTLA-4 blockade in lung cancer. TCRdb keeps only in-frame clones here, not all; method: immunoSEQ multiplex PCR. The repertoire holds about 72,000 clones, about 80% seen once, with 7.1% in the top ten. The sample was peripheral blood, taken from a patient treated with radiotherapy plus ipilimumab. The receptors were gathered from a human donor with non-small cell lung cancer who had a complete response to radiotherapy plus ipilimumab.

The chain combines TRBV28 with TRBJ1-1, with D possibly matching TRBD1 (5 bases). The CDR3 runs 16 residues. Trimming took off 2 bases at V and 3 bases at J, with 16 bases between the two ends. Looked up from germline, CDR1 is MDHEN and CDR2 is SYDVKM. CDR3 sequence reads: CASSLGQVAGDTEAFF. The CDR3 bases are TGTGCCAGCAGTTTAGGCCAGGTGGCGGGGGACACTGAAGCTTTCTTT.

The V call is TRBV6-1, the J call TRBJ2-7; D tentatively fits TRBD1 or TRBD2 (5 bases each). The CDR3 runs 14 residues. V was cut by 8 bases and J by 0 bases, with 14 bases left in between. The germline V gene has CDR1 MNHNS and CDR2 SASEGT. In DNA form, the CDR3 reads TGTGCCAGCCCCCGGGACCCCACCTCCTACGAGCAGTACTTC. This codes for CASPRDPTSYEQYF.

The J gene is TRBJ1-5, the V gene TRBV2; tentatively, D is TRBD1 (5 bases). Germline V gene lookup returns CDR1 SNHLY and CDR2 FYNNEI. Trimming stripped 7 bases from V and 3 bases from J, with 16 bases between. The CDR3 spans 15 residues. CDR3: CASKARGLDNQPQHF. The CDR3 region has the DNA TGTGCCAGCAAGGCTCGGGGGTTGGACAATCAGCCCCAGCATTTT.

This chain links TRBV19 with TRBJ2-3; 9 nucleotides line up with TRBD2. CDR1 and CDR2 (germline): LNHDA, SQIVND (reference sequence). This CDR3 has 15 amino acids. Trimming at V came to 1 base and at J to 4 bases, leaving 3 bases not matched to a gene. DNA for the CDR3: TGTGCCAGTAGTATAGTAGCGGGGGACGCAGATACGCAGTATTTT. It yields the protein CASSIVAGDADTQYF.

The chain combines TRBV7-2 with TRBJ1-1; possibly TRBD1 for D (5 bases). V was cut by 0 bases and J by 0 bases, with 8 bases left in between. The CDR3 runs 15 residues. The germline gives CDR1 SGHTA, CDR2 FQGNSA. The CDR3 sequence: CASSLAFRVNTEAFF. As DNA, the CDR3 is TGTGCCAGCAGCTTAGCGTTCAGGGTGAACACTGAAGCTTTCTTT. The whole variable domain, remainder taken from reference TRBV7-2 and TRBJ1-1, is GAGVSQSPSNKVTEKGKDVELRCDPISGHTALYWYRQSLGQGLEFLIYFQGNSAPDKSGLPSDRFSAERTGGSVSTLTIQRTQQEDSAVYLCASSLAFRVNTEAFFGQGTRLTVV.

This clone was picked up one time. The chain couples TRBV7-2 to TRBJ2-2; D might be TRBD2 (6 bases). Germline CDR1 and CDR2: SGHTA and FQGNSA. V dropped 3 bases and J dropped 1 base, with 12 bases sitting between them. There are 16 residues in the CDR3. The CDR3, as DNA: TGTGCCAGCAGCTTTTTAACGGGAGTGAACACCGGGGAGCTGTTTTTT. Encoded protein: CASSFLTGVNTGELFF.

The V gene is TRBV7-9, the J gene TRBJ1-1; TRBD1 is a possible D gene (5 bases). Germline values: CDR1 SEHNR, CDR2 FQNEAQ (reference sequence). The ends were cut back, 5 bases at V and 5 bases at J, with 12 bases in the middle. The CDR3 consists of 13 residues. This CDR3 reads CASSRTGTTEAFF. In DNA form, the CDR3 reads TGTGCCAGCAGCCGAACGGGGACTACTGAAGCTTTCTTT.

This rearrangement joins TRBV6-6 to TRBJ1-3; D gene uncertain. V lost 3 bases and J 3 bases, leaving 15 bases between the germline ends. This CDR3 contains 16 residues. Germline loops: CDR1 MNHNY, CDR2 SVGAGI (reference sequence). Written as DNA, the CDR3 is TGTGCCAGCAGTTATGGGAAGGATAGGCTTGGAAACACCATATATTTT. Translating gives CASSYGKDRLGNTIYF.

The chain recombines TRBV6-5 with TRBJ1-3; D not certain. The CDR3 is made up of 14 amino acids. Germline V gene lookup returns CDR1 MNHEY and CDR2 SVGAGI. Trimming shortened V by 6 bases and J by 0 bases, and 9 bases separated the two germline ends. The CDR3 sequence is CASSYGNSGNTIYF. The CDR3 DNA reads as TGTGCCAGCAGCTATGGAAACTCTGGAAACACCATATATTTT.

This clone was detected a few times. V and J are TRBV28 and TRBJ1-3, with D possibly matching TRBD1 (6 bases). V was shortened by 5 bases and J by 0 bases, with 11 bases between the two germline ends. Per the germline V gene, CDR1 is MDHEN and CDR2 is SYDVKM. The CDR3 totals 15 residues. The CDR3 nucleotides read TGTGCCAGCAGTCGGCAGGGGAACTCTGGAAACACCATATATTTT. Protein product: CASSRQGNSGNTIYF.

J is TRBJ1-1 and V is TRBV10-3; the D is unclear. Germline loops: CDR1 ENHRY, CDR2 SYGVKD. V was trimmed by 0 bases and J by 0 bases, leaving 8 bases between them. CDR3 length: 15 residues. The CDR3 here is CAISESYSMNTEAFF. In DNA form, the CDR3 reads TGTGCCATCAGTGAGTCCTATAGCATGAACACTGAAGCTTTCTTT.

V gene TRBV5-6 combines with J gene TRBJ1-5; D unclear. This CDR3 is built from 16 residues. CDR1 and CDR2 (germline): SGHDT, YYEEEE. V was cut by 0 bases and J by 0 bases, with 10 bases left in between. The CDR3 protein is CASSLGSHYSNQPQHF. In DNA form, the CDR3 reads TGTGCCAGCAGCTTGGGGTCACACTATAGCAATCAGCCCCAGCATTTT. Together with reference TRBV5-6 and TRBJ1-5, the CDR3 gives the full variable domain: DAGVTQSPTHLIKTRGQQVTLRCSPKSGHDTVSWYQQALGQGPQFIFQYYEEEERQRGNFPDRFSGHQFPNYSSELNVNALLLGDSALYLCASSLGSHYSNQPQHFGDGTRLSIL.

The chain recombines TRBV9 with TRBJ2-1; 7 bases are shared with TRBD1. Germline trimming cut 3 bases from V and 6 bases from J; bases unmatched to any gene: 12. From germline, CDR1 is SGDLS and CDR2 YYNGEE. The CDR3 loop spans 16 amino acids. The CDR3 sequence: CASSARQGPGVNEQFF. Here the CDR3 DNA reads TGTGCCAGCAGCGCAAGACAGGGCCCCGGTGTCAATGAGCAGTTCTTC.

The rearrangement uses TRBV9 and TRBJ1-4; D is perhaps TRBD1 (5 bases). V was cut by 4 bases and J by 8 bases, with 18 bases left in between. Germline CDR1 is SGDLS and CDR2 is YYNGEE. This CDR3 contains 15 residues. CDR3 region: CASSPIGGSGEKLFF. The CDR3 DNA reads TGTGCCAGCAGCCCTATCGGGGGTTCTGGGGAAAAACTGTTTTTT.

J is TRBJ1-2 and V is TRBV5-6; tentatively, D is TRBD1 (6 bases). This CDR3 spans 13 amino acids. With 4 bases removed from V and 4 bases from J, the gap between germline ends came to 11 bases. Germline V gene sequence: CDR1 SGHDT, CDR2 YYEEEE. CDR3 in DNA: TGTGCCAGCAGCCTACAGGGTCCCTATGGCTACACCTTC. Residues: CASSLQGPYGYTF.

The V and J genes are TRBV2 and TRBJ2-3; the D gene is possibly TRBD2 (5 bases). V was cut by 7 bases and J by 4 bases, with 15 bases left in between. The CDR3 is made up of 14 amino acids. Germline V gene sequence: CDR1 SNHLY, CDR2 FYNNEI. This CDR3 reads CASKGRGYPDTQYF. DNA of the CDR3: TGTGCCAGCAAAGGGAGAGGGTACCCAGATACGCAGTATTTT. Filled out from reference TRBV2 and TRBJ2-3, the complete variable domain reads EPEVTQTPSHQVTQMGQEVILRCVPISNHLYFYWYRQILGQKVEFLVSFYNNEISEKSEIFDDQFSVERPDGSNFTLKIRSTKLEDSAMYFCASKGRGYPDTQYFGPGTRLTVL.

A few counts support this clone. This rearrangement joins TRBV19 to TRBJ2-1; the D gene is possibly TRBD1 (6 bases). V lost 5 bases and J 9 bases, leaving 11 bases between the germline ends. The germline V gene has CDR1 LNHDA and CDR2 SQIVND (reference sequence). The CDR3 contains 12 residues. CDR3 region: CASSPGQLEQFF. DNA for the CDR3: TGTGCCAGTAGTCCGGGACAACTTGAGCAGTTCTTC.

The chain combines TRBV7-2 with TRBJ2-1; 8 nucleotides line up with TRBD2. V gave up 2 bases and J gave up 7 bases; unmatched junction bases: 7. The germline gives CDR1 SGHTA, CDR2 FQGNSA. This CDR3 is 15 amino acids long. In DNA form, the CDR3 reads TGTGCCAGCAGCTTACGTATGGGACTAGAAAATGAGCAGTTCTTC. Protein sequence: CASSLRMGLENEQFF.